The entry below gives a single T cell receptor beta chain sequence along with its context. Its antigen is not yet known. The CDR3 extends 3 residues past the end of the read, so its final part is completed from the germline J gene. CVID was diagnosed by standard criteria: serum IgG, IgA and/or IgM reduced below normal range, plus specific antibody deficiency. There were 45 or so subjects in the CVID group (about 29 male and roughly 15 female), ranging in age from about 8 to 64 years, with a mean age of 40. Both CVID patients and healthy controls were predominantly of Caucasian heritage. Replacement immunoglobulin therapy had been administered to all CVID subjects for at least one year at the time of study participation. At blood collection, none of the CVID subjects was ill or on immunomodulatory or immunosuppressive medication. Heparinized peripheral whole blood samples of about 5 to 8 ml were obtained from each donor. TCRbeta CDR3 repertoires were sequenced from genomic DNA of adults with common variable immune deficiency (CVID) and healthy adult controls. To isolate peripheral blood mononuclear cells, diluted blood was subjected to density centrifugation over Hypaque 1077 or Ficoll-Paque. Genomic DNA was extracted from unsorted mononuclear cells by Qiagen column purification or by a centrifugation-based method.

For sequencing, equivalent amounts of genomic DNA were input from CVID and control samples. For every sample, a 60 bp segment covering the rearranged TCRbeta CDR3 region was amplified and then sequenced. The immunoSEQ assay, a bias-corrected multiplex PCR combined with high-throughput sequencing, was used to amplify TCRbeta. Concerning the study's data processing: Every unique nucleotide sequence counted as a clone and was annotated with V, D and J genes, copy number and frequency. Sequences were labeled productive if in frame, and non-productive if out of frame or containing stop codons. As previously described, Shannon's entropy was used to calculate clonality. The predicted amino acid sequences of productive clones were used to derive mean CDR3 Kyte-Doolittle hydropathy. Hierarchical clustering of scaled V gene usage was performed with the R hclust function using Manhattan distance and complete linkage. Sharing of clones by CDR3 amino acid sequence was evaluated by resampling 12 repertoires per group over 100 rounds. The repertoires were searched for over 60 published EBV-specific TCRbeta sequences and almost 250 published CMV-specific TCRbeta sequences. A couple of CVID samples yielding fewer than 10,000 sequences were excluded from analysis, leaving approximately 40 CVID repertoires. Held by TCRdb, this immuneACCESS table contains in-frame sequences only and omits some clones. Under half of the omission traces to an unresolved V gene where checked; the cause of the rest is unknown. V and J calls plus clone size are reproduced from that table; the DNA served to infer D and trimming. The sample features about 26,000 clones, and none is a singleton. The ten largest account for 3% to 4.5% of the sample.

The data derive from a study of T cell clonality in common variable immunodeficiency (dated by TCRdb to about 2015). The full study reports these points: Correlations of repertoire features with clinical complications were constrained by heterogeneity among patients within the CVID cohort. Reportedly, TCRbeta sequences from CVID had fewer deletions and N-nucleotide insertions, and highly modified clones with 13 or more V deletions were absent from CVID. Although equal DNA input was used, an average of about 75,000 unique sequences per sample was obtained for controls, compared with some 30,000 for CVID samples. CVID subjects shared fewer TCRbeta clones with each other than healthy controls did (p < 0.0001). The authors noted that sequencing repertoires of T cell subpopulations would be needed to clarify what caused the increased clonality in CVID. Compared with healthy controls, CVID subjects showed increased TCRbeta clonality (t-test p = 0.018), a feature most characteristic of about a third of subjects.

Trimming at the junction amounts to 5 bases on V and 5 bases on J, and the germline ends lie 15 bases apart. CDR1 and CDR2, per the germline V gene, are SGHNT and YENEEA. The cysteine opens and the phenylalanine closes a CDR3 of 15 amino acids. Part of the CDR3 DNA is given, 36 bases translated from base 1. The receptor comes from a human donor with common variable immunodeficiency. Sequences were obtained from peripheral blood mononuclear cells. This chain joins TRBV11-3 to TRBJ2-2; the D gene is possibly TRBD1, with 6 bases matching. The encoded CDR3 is CASSPHQGWTGELFF. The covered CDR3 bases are TGTGCCAGCAGCCCCCACCAGGGGTGGACCGGGGAG.